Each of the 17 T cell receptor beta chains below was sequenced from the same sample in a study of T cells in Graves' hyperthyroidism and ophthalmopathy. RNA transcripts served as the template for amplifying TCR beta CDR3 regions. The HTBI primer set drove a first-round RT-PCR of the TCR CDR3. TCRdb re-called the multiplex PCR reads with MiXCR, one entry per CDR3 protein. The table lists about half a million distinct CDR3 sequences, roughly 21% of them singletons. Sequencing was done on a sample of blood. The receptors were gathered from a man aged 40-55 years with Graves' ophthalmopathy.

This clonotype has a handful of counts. The CDR3 DNA reads TGTGCCAGCAGCGGCGGTGGGGGAAACATTCAGTACTTC. Translating it yields CASSGGGGNIQYF. This sequence joins TRBV9 and TRBJ2-4; D tentatively fits TRBD1 or TRBD2 (5 bases each). Trimming shortened V by 3 bases and J by 6 bases, and 10 bases separated the two germline ends. CDR1 is SGDLS, CDR2 YYNGEE, per germline. CDR3 length equals 13 residues.

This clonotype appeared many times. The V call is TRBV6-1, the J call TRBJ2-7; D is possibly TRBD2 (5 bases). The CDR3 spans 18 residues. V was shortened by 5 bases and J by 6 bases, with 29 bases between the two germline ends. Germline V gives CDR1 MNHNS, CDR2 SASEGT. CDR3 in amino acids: CASSYVRGVSGVRAEQYF. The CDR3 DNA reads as TGTGCCAGCAGTTATGTGCGCGGCGTCTCTGGAGTGAGGGCCGAGCAGTACTTC.

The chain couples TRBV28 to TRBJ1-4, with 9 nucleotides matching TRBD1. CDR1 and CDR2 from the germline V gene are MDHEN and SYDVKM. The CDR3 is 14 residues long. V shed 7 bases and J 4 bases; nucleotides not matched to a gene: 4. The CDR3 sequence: CASNPGQGNEKLFF. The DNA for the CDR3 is TGTGCCAGCAATCCGGGACAGGGTAATGAAAAACTGTTTTTT.

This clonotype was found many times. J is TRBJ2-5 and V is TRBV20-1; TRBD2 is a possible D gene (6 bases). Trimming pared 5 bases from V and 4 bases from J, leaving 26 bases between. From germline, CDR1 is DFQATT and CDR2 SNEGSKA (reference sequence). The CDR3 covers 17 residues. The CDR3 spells CSAPEGGVDFPSETQYF. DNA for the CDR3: TGCAGTGCTCCTGAAGGAGGGGTGGACTTTCCGTCAGAGACCCAGTACTTC.

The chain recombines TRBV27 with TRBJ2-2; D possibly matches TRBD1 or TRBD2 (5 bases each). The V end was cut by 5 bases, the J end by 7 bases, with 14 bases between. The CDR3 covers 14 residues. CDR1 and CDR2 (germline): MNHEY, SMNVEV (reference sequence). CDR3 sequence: CASSLGTDIGELFF. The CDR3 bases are TGTGCCAGCAGTCTAGGGACCGACATCGGGGAGCTGTTTTTT.

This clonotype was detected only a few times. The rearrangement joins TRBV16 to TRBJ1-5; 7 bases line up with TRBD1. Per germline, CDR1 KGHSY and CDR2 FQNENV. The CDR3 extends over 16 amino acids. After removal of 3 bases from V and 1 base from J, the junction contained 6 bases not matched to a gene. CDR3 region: CASSHPGQVSNQPQHF. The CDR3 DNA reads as TGTGCCAGCAGCCACCCAGGACAGGTCAGCAATCAGCCCCAGCATTTT.

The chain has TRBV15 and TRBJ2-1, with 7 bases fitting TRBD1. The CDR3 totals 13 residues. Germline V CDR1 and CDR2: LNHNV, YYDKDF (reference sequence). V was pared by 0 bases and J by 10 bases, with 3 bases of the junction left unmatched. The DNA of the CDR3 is TGTGCCACCAGCAGAGATTTAGGGGGCGAGCAGTTCTTC. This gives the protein CATSRDLGGEQFF.

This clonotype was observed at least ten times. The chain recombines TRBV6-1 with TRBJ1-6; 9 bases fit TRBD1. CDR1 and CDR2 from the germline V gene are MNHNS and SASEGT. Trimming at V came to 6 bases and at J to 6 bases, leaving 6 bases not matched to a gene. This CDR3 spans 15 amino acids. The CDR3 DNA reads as TGTGCCAGCAGGAAGGGACAGGGTGGTAATTCACCCCTCCACTTT. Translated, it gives CASRKGQGGNSPLHF.

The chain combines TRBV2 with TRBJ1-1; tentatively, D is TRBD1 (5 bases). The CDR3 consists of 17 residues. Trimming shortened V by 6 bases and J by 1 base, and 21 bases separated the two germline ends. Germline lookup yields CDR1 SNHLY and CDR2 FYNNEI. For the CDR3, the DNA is TGTGCCAGCAGCTTAGATTGGGGTGGGGGTGGGAACACTGAAGCTTTCTTT. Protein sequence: CASSLDWGGGGNTEAFF.

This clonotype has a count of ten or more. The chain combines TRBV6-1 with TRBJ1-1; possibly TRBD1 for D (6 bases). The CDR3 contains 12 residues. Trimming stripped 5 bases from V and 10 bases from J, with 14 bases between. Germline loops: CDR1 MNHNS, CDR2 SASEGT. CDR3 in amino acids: CASSREGGGAFF. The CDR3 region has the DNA TGTGCCAGCAGTAGGGAAGGGGGGGGAGCTTTCTTT.

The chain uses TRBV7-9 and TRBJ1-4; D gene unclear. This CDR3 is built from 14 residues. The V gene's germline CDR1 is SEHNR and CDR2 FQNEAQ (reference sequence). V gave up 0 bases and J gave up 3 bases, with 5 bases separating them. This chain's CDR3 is CASSLARPNEKLFF. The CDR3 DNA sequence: TGTGCCAGCAGCTTAGCCCGACCTAATGAAAAACTGTTTTTT.

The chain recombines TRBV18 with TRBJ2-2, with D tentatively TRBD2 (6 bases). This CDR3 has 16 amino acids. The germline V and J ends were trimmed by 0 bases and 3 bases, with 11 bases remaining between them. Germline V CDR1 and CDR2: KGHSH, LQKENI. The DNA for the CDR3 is TGTGCCAGCTCACCACCTTCTTCGGGAGACACCGGGGAGCTGTTTTTT. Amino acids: CASSPPSSGDTGELFF.

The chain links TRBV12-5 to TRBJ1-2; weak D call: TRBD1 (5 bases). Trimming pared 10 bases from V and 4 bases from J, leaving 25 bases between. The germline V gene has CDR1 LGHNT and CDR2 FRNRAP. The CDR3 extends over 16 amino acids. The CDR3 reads CAMRRKPHEGIYGYTF. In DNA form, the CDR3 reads TGTGCTATGAGACGCAAACCCCACGAGGGGATCTATGGCTACACCTTC.

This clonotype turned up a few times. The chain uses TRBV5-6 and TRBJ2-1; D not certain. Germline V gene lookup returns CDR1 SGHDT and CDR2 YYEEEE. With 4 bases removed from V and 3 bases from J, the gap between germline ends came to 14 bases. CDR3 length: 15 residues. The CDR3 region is CASSPVFGSYNEQFF. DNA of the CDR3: TGTGCCAGCAGCCCGGTTTTCGGTAGCTACAATGAGCAGTTCTTC.

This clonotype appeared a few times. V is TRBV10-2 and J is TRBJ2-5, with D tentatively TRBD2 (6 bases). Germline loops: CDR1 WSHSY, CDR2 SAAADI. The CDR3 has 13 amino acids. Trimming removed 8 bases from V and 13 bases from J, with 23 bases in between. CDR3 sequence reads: CASQEAGPPGMYF. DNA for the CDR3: TGCGCCAGCCAAGAGGCGGGGCCCCCGGGGATGTACTTC.

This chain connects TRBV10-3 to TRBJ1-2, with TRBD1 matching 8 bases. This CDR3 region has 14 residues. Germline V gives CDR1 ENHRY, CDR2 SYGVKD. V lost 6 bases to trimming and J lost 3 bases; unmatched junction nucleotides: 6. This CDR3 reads CAISRPGQDYGYTF. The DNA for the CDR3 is TGTGCCATCAGCAGACCGGGACAGGACTATGGCTACACCTTC.

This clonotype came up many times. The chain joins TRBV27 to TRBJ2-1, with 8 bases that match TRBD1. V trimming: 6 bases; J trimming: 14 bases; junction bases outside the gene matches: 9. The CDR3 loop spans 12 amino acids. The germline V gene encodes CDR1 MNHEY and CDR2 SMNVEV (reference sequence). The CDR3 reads CASRPRTGQEFF. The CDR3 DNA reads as TGTGCCAGCAGACCTCGGACAGGGCAGGAGTTCTTC.